One sample yielded the 23 T cell receptor beta chains listed below, sequenced in a study of blood T cell repertoires in COVID-19. Some clones are missing from TCRdb's copy, which holds only in-frame ones; the method was immunoSEQ multiplex PCR. The data hold roughly 13,000 clones, with around nine tenths observed a single time. The sequencing sample was made of peripheral blood. Source of these receptors: a human donor with active COVID-19. The donor label of this sample is uncertain.

This clone was counted between two and nine times. The genes are TRBV2 and TRBJ2-5; 13 bases line up with TRBD2. CDR1 is SNHLY and CDR2 is FYNNEI in the germline V gene. This CDR3 contains 15 residues. Germline trimming cut 3 bases from V and 4 bases from J; bases unmatched to any gene: 2. For the CDR3, the DNA is TGTGCCAGCAGTGATTGGACTAGCGGGGGAGAGACCCAGTACTTC. Protein sequence: CASSDWTSGGETQYF.

The chain recombines TRBV5-6 with TRBJ2-2; weak D call: TRBD1 (6 bases). Germline CDR1 is SGHDT and CDR2 is YYEEEE. V lost 4 bases and J 4 bases, leaving 11 bases between the germline ends. CDR3 size: 14 residues. CDR3 protein: CASSEWGLTGELFF. In DNA form, the CDR3 reads TGTGCCAGCAGCGAATGGGGGCTCACCGGGGAGCTGTTTTTT.

This clone has a handful of counts. The chain joins TRBV2 to TRBJ2-7, with 7 bases aligning to TRBD1. Per germline, CDR1 SNHLY and CDR2 FYNNEI. The CDR3 is made up of 14 amino acids. Unmatched junction bases numbered 6, after V lost 7 bases and J lost 0 bases. CDR3 bases: TGTGCCAGCAAGGGACAGACGAGCTCCTACGAGCAGTACTTC. This gives the protein CASKGQTSSYEQYF.

The chain links TRBV2 to TRBJ2-5, with D tentatively TRBD1 (5 bases). The V gene's germline CDR1 is SNHLY and CDR2 FYNNEI. The CDR3 is 12 residues long. Trimming cost V 8 bases and J 2 bases, with 9 bases left between them. CDR3 nucleotides: TGTGCCAGCGGGCAGGGACAAGAGACCCAGTACTTC. Its protein is CASGQGQETQYF.

V usage is TRBV29-1 and J usage is TRBJ2-1; 7 nucleotides match TRBD2. V was clipped by 7 bases and J by 12 bases; unmatched bases: 18. The CDR3 runs 14 residues. The germline V gene encodes CDR1 SQVTM and CDR2 ANQGSEA. The CDR3 nucleotides are TGCAGCGCCGCGGGGGTGTTAAGTGTATTAGGGCAGTTCTTC. Protein product: CSAAGVLSVLGQFF.

The V gene is TRBV29-1, the J gene TRBJ1-2; a weak D match, TRBD1 (6 bases). The germline gives CDR1 SQVTM, CDR2 ANQGSEA. V lost 2 bases and J lost 5, with 12 bases in between. The CDR3 is 13 amino acids. The CDR3 spells CSVETDSLYGYTF. For the CDR3, the DNA is TGCAGCGTTGAAACGGACAGCTTGTATGGCTACACCTTC.

This chain joins TRBV7-9 and TRBJ2-7, with 11 bases lining up with TRBD2. From germline, CDR1 is SEHNR and CDR2 FQNEAQ (reference sequence). CDR3 length equals 14 residues. Trimming took 5 bases from V and 7 from J; bases not matched to a gene: 7. The CDR3 loop reads CASSASGGTEEQYF. CDR3 sequence (DNA): TGTGCCAGCAGCGCTAGCGGGGGGACGGAGGAGCAGTACTTC.

The V and J genes are TRBV7-9 and TRBJ1-1; 10 nucleotides line up with TRBD1. With V trimmed by 5 bases and J by 6 bases, 15 bases remained unmatched. CDR1 SEHNR and CDR2 FQNEAQ come from the germline V gene (reference sequence). This CDR3 comprises 17 residues. This CDR3 reads CASSPPPGTGEVPEAFF. The CDR3 DNA is TGTGCCAGCAGCCCTCCTCCCGGGACAGGGGAAGTACCTGAAGCTTTCTTT.

The DNA of the CDR3 is TGTGCCAGCAGCCCCAAAGAGGTCAGCGGGAGCTCCCTCTACTACGAGCAGTACTTC. This translates into CASSPKEVSGSSLYYEQYF. The genes are TRBV27 and TRBJ2-7, with 8 bases lining up with TRBD2. The V and J ends lost 6 bases and 3 bases, in that order; junction bases with no gene match: 22. CDR1 MNHEY and CDR2 SMNVEV come from the germline V gene (reference sequence). The CDR3 length is 19 residues.

The DNA for the CDR3 is TGTGCCAGCAGTTACTCGACTAGCGGGAGTAAGGATACGCAGTATTTT. This encodes CASSYSTSGSKDTQYF. This chain uses TRBV6-2 or TRBV6-3 with TRBJ2-3; TRBD2 matches 12 bases. This CDR3 is 16 amino acids long. V shed 0 bases, J shed 6 bases, and the junction held 4 bases outside the gene matches. Germline V gives CDR1 MNHEY, CDR2 SVGEGT.

V usage is TRBV12-5 and J usage is TRBJ2-3; 13 bases are a match to TRBD2. Trimming at V came to 6 bases and at J to 5 bases, leaving 8 bases not matched to a gene. The CDR3 is 16 amino acids. The germline V gene encodes CDR1 LGHNT and CDR2 FRNRAP. CDR3 nucleotides: TGTGCTAGTGGCCTCACTAGCGGGGGGGCAGGAGATACGCAGTATTTT. This gives the protein CASGLTSGGAGDTQYF.

This chain links TRBV5-4 with TRBJ2-7; 9 nucleotides agree with TRBD2. The germline V gene has CDR1 SGHNT and CDR2 YYREEE (reference sequence). The V segment lost 4 bases and the J segment 6 bases; nucleotides outside the gene matches: 11. This CDR3 is 15 amino acids long. The CDR3 coding sequence is TGTGCCAGCAGCCCATCTAGCGGGATTAGGCCCGAGCAGTACTTC. Translating it yields CASSPSSGIRPEQYF.

This chain joins TRBV6-5 and TRBJ1-1; 10 bases map to TRBD1. The V gene end was trimmed by 6 bases and the J gene end by 7 bases; junction bases not matched to a gene: 8. This CDR3 spans 14 amino acids. The germline CDR1 and CDR2 sequences are MNHEY and SVGAGI. CDR3 in amino acids: CASSRGQGIFEAFF. CDR3 in DNA: TGTGCCAGCAGCCGGGGACAGGGGATATTTGAAGCTTTCTTT.

V and J are TRBV6-2 or TRBV6-3 and TRBJ2-1, with 10 positions matching TRBD2. The V segment lost 4 bases and the J segment 2 bases; nucleotides outside the gene matches: 8. The CDR3 consists of 17 residues. CDR1 is MNHEY, CDR2 SVGEGT, per germline. The CDR3 bases are TGTGCCAGCAGTTCTAGCGGGAGTTCTAGGGCCTACAATGAGCAGTTCTTC. Encoded protein: CASSSSGSSRAYNEQFF.

This chain connects TRBV6-5 to TRBJ2-3; possible D gene TRBD1, 5 bases. Germline CDR1 MNHEY, CDR2 SVGAGI. CDR3 length: 14 residues. The V gene lost 6 bases and the J gene lost 7 bases, with 17 bases spanning the gap. The CDR3 sequence: CASRDIDRPHTQYF. The CDR3 coding sequence is TGTGCCAGCAGAGATATTGACAGACCCCATACGCAGTATTTT.

This chain joins TRBV30 and TRBJ1-1, with 7 bases that match TRBD1. CDR1 and CDR2 (germline): GTSNPN, SVGIG (reference sequence). The CDR3 runs to 13 residues. V shed 5 bases and J 2 bases; nucleotides not matched to a gene: 5. CDR3 sequence: CAWVGQPNTEAFF. DNA for the CDR3: TGTGCCTGGGTGGGACAGCCAAACACTGAAGCTTTCTTT. The entire variable domain, with the rest obtained from reference TRBV30 and TRBJ1-1, is as follows: SQTIHQWPATLVQPVGSPLSLECTVEGTSNPNLYWYRQAAGRGLQLLFYSVGIGQISSEVPQNLSASRPQDRQFILSSKKLLLSDSGFYLCAWVGQPNTEAFFGQGTRLTVV.

CDR3 bases: TGTGCCAGCGGAGCGCAGTACCAAGAGACCCAGTACTTC. The encoded protein is CASGAQYQETQYF. The chain carries TRBV12-3 or TRBV12-4 and TRBJ2-5, with D unresolved. CDR3 length: 13 amino acids. V lost 8 bases and J lost 0, with 10 bases in between.

This sequence joins TRBV7-9 and TRBJ1-1; TRBD1 matches at 9 bases. This CDR3 region has 13 residues. The trim removed 5 bases at V and 4 bases at J, leaving 2 bases unmatched. Per germline, CDR1 SEHNR and CDR2 FQNEAQ (reference sequence). CDR3 DNA: TGTGCCAGCAGCCGGACAGGGGCCACTGAAGCTTTCTTT. This gives the protein CASSRTGATEAFF.

This chain uses TRBV9 with TRBJ2-7; a weak D match, TRBD2 (5 bases). Germline values: CDR1 SGDLS, CDR2 YYNGEE. The V end was cut by 5 bases, the J end by 7 bases, with 10 bases between. The CDR3 consists of 11 residues. DNA of the CDR3: TGTGCCAGCAGTTCGGGAAGGGAGCAGTACTTC. Protein sequence: CASSSGREQYF.

J is TRBJ2-7 and V is TRBV30; D unresolved. Deletions cut 5 bases from V and 6 bases from J, with 17 bases between. The CDR3 runs 13 residues. From germline, CDR1 is GTSNPN and CDR2 SVGIG (reference sequence). DNA for the CDR3: TGTGCCTGGGTCCTGTCGCGAGTCTTCGAGCAGTACTTC. Amino acids: CAWVLSRVFEQYF. Using reference TRBV30 and TRBJ2-7 for the parts outside the CDR3, the full variable domain is SQTIHQWPATLVQPVGSPLSLECTVEGTSNPNLYWYRQAAGRGLQLLFYSVGIGQISSEVPQNLSASRPQDRQFILSSKKLLLSDSGFYLCAWVLSRVFEQYFGPGTRLTVT.

V usage is TRBV20-1 and J usage is TRBJ2-2, with TRBD2 matching 8 bases. This CDR3 is 15 amino acids long. V was clipped by 3 bases and J by 7 bases; unmatched bases: 10. Germline CDR1 reads DFQATT; CDR2 reads SNEGSKA (reference sequence). CDR3 loop: CSASRLAGGVGELFF. The CDR3 DNA sequence: TGCAGTGCTAGTCGGTTGGCGGGGGGTGTCGGGGAGCTGTTTTTT.

The CDR3 here is CASRHNTEAFF. The CDR3 DNA sequence: TGTGCCAGCAGACACAACACTGAAGCTTTCTTT. The chain combines TRBV12-3 or TRBV12-4 with TRBJ1-1; D is unclear. This CDR3 is 11 amino acids long. V was pared by 6 bases and J by 2 bases, with 4 bases between.

The chain links TRBV30 to TRBJ1-2; 11 bases are a match to TRBD1. This CDR3 has 19 residues. CDR1 is GTSNPN, CDR2 SVGIG, per germline (reference sequence). J was trimmed by 7 bases and V by 5 bases; bases with no gene match: 24. As DNA, the CDR3 is TGTGCCTGGCCGGCACTAATCCGGGACAGGGGGGTGAGGGAAAGTGGCTACACCTTC. It is translated as CAWPALIRDRGVRESGYTF.